Each of the 12 T cell receptor beta chains below was sequenced from the same sample in a study of immune evolution from preneoplasia to lung adenocarcinoma. Using immunoSEQ multiplex PCR, the repertoire was profiled, and TCRdb retains in-frame clones only, with some absent. The sample records more than 10,000 clones, more than 70% being singletons. Specimen: FFPE tissue from an adenomatous hyperplasia lung lesion. This sample's subset: atypical adenomatous hyperplasia (AAH), lung preneoplasia. The receptors here all came from a person between 50 and 69 years old with lung adenocarcinoma.

This chain's CDR3 is CASSLYRADLNTEAFF. DNA for the CDR3: TGTGCCAGCAGCTTATATAGGGCAGACCTGAACACTGAAGCTTTCTTT. The rearrangement uses TRBV7-2 and TRBJ1-1; D not certain. V was shortened by 2 bases and J by 0 bases, with 13 bases between the two germline ends. This CDR3 comprises 16 residues. CDR1 is SGHTA and CDR2 is FQGNSA in the germline V gene.

The chain recombines TRBV5-4 with TRBJ2-3, with TRBD2 matching 8 bases. CDR1 and CDR2 (germline): SGHNT, YYREEE (reference sequence). Unmatched junction bases numbered 0, after V lost 0 bases and J lost 0 bases. This CDR3 contains 15 residues. CDR3: CASSLGLASTDTQYF. DNA of the CDR3: TGTGCCAGCAGCTTGGGACTAGCGAGCACAGATACGCAGTATTTT.

The V and J genes are TRBV15 and TRBJ2-3; 9 bases map to TRBD1. Germline V gene data show CDR1 as LNHNV and CDR2 as YYDKDF (reference sequence). CDR3 length equals 18 residues. V shed 1 base and J 3 bases; nucleotides not matched to a gene: 11. CDR3 bases: TGTGCCACCAGCAGAGCTCATGGGCCAGGACAGGGGACAGATACGCAGTATTTT. Its protein is CATSRAHGPGQGTDTQYF.

The DNA for the CDR3 is TGCCACCTAGAACAGAACACTGAAGCTTTCTTT. This codes for CHLEQNTEAFF. The rearrangement joins TRBV20-1 to TRBJ1-1; D is undetermined. The germline V gene has CDR1 DFQATT and CDR2 SNEGSKA (reference sequence). This CDR3 contains 11 residues.

This chain connects TRBV19 to TRBJ1-1; TRBD1 might be the D (5 bases). Per the germline V gene, CDR1 is LNHDA and CDR2 is SQIVND (reference sequence). Between the trimmed V and J ends, which lost 3 bases and 5 bases, there was a span of 10 bases. CDR3 length: 13 amino acids. DNA of the CDR3: TGTGCCAGTAGTATCAGGGATGGGACTGAAGCTTTCTTT. As protein: CASSIRDGTEAFF.

The rearrangement uses TRBV18 and TRBJ2-7; D is ambiguous. The CDR3 is 13 amino acids. V shed 2 bases and J shed 7 bases, with 12 bases lying between them. CDR1 and CDR2 from the germline V gene are KGHSH and LQKENI. CDR3 DNA sequence: TGTGCCAGCTCACCATTGGCAGACGTGGAGCAGTACTTC. This encodes CASSPLADVEQYF. Looking up the rest from reference TRBV18 and TRBJ2-7 gives the full variable domain: NAGVMQNPRHLVRRRGQEARLRCSPMKGHSHVYWYRQLPEEGLKFMVYLQKENIIDESGMPKERFSAEFPKEGPSILRIQQVVRGDSAAYFCASSPLADVEQYFGPGTRLTVT.

This clone was recorded once. This chain links TRBV6-1 with TRBJ2-5, with 9 bases aligning to TRBD2. CDR3 length: 15 residues. With V trimmed by 4 bases and J by 5 bases, 8 bases remained unmatched. Germline loops: CDR1 MNHNS, CDR2 SASEGT. CDR3 in amino acids: CASSGHLAGDETQYF. DNA of the CDR3: TGTGCCAGCAGTGGTCATTTAGCGGGAGACGAGACCCAGTACTTC.

V is TRBV19 and J is TRBJ2-7, with D perhaps being TRBD1 or TRBD2 (6 bases each). The ends were cut back, 5 bases at V and 7 bases at J, with 30 bases in the middle. The CDR3 runs 18 residues. The V gene's germline CDR1 is LNHDA and CDR2 SQIVND (reference sequence). CDR3: CASSAKSGSGTGTREQYF. CDR3 sequence (DNA): TGTGCCAGTAGTGCCAAGAGCGGGTCCGGAACAGGGACGAGGGAGCAGTACTTC.

The chain links TRBV11-3 to TRBJ2-7; no clear D gene. The germline CDR1 and CDR2 sequences are SGHNT and YENEEA. With 2 bases removed from V and 6 bases from J, the gap between germline ends came to 20 bases. The CDR3 totals 16 residues. CDR3 sequence: CASSLSFVRALREQYF. CDR3 bases: TGTGCCAGCAGCTTAAGTTTCGTCCGAGCACTACGCGAGCAGTACTTC.

The rearrangement uses TRBV10-2 and TRBJ1-2, with D perhaps matching TRBD1 (5 bases). Per the germline V gene, CDR1 is WSHSY and CDR2 is SAAADI. The CDR3 is 14 residues long. V was shortened by 2 bases and J by 7 bases, with 14 bases between the two germline ends. The CDR3 region is CASSEGQTYRGYTF. In DNA, the CDR3 is TGCGCCAGCAGTGAGGGACAAACGTACCGTGGCTACACCTTC.

The chain combines TRBV28 with TRBJ1-1, with D possibly matching TRBD1 (6 bases). Germline lookup yields CDR1 MDHEN and CDR2 SYDVKM. Deletions cut 5 bases from V and 2 bases from J, with 12 bases between. This CDR3 is 14 amino acids long. The CDR3 protein is CASSIPGGNTEAFF. CDR3 nucleotides: TGTGCCAGCAGTATACCGGGGGGCAACACTGAAGCTTTCTTT.

The rearrangement joins TRBV11-3 to TRBJ2-3; tentatively, D is TRBD1 (5 bases). Germline V gene lookup returns CDR1 SGHNT and CDR2 YENEEA. The CDR3 is 16 residues long. V was trimmed by 4 bases and J by 4 bases, leaving 18 bases between them. In DNA, the CDR3 is TGTGCCAGCAGCTCTCGCCGGGCTCTGGGGCCAGATACGCAGTATTTT. Its protein is CASSSRRALGPDTQYF.